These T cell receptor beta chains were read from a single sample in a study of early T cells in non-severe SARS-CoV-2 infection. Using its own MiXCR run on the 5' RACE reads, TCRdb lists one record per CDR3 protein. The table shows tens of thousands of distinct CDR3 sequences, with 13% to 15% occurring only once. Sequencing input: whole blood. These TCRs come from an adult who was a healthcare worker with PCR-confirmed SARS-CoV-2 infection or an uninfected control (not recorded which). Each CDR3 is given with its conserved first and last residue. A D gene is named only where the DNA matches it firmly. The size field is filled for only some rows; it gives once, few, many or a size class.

TGTGCCAGCAGCCCACGGGACGGCACCCTCTCCTATAATTCACCCCTCCACTTT,CASSPRDGTLSYNSPLHF,few,TRBV9,.,18,TRBJ1-6
TGTGCCAGCAGGGACGGGGGGGCAATTGAGCAGTTCTTC,CASRDGGAIEQFF,few,TRBV6-6,TRBD2,13,TRBJ2-1
TGTGCCAGCAGTGCCGAGGGGGGTAACTATGGCTACACCTTC,CASSAEGGNYGYTF,many,TRBV2,.,14,TRBJ1-2
TGTGCCAGCAGCGGACTTACGACAGCTCGAAATTCACCCCTCCACTTT,CASSGLTTARNSPLHF,many,TRBV9,.,16,TRBJ1-6
TGTGCCAGCAGTATCCAGGACAGGGGCGGCTATGGCTACACCTTC,CASSIQDRGGYGYTF,many,TRBV28,TRBD1,15,TRBJ1-2
TGTGCCAGCAGTAATAGAGTGGATGAGCAGTTCTTC,CASSNRVDEQFF,few,TRBV28,.,12,TRBJ2-1
TGTGCCAGCAGCTTAGTACTCCCAGGGGGCTTTGGCTACACCTTC,CASSLVLPGGFGYTF,many,TRBV7-9,TRBD1,15,TRBJ1-2
TGTGCCAGCAGTTTATGGGGACAGTCAGCCAAAAACATTCAGTACTTC,CASSLWGQSAKNIQYF,few,TRBV28,TRBD1,16,TRBJ2-4
TGTGCCAGTAGTAAGGACAGAGCCTCCTACGAGCAGTACTTC,CASSKDRASYEQYF,few,TRBV19,.,14,TRBJ2-7
TGTGCCAGCATATACGGTACGATGAACACTGAAGCTTTCTTT,CASIYGTMNTEAFF,.,TRBV28,.,14,TRBJ1-1
TGTGCCAGCAGCGCGGACCTCCTCCACGGCTACACCTTC,CASSADLLHGYTF,.,TRBV9,.,13,TRBJ1-2
TGCAGTGCTAGAGATCCCCGGGGGGGAGAGACCCAGTACTTC,CSARDPRGGETQYF,.,TRBV20-1,TRBD2,14,TRBJ2-5
TGTGCCAGCAGTCGGGGATCAAACACTGAAGCTTTCTTT,CASSRGSNTEAFF,few,TRBV6-5,.,13,TRBJ1-1
TGCAGTGCTAGGGGGGGATCCGGGACAGAAACTTACGAGCAGTACTTC,CSARGGSGTETYEQYF,many,TRBV20-1,.,16,TRBJ2-7
TGTGCCAGCAGCGAGGACAGGGGTTCACCCCTCCACTTT,CASSEDRGSPLHF,.,TRBV7-2,TRBD1,13,TRBJ1-6
TGTGCCAGCAGTTTCCCCCGGGGAGTGACCTATAATTCACCCCTCCACTTT,CASSFPRGVTYNSPLHF,.,TRBV28,.,17,TRBJ1-6
TGTGCCAGCAGCGTGAACACAGATACGCAGTATTTT,CASSVNTDTQYF,.,TRBV11-3,.,12,TRBJ2-3
TGTGCCAGCAGTGGAGTGATCGGTGAAGCTTTCTTT,CASSGVIGEAFF,many,TRBV6-4,.,12,TRBJ1-1
TGTGCCAGCAGCTTGAGATCCTACGAGCAGTACTTC,CASSLRSYEQYF,many,TRBV11-2,.,12,TRBJ2-7
TGCAGTGCCACGAGCGGGGGCACAGATACGCAGTATTTT,CSATSGGTDTQYF,many,TRBV20-1,TRBD2,13,TRBJ2-3
TGTGCCAGCAGCTTAGGACTAGCGGGGGGGCTGAGTGAGCAGTTCTTC,CASSLGLAGGLSEQFF,.,TRBV7-2,TRBD2,16,TRBJ2-1
TGTGCCAGCAGCGCCACTACTAACTATGGCTACACCTTC,CASSATTNYGYTF,.,TRBV7-9,.,13,TRBJ1-2
TGTGCCAGCAGTTTAGGGCAGGGGACCACTGAAGCTTTCTTT,CASSLGQGTTEAFF,.,TRBV28,.,14,TRBJ1-1
TGTGCCAGCAGCTTAGATCACGGAGGGAATGACATTCAGTACTTC,CASSLDHGGNDIQYF,few,TRBV11-2,.,15,TRBJ2-4
TGTGCCAGCAGTTACTCGACCAGGGGGCTAGGAGATACGCAGTATTTT,CASSYSTRGLGDTQYF,few,TRBV6-2/TRBV6-3,TRBD1,16,TRBJ2-3
TGTGCCAGCAGCTTGGACAGGGAGCGGAACACTGAAGCTTTCTTT,CASSLDRERNTEAFF,few,TRBV7-2,TRBD1,15,TRBJ1-1
TGTGCCAGTTCCGGGACAGGTAACTACGAGCAGTACTTC,CASSGTGNYEQYF,many,TRBV19,TRBD1,13,TRBJ2-7
TGCAGTGCCACGGGACTAGCGGGGGGATTTTCCTACAATGAGCAGTTCTTC,CSATGLAGGFSYNEQFF,.,TRBV20-1,TRBD2,17,TRBJ2-1
TGTGCCAGCAGCCAAGAGACAGTCGGGGGCTACACCTTC,CASSQETVGGYTF,.,TRBV3-1,.,13,TRBJ1-2
TGTGCCAGCAGCCCCCCGTACGAGCCCTACGAGCAGTACTTC,CASSPPYEPYEQYF,.,TRBV13,.,14,TRBJ2-7
TGTGCCATCAAGGGATCCAATAGCTCTGGAAACACCATATATTTT,CAIKGSNSSGNTIYF,.,TRBV10-3,.,15,TRBJ1-3